These T cell receptor beta chains were read from a single sample in a study of OX40 agonist ivuxolimab in advanced cancers. The data were produced by immunoSEQ multiplex PCR, yet TCRdb's version contains in-frame clones alone and is incomplete. This table has 45,000 or so clones, 65% to 90% appearing once. Source: CD4+ or CD8+ T cells sorted from blood, taken in a trial of the OX40 agonist ivuxolimab. These receptors originate from an adult with an advanced solid tumor such as melanoma, head and neck, liver or kidney cancer. Each CDR3 is given with its conserved first and last residue. A D gene is named only where the DNA matches it firmly. Rows may omit the clone size; those that give it use once, few, many or a size class.

j_call: TRBJ1-5
v_call: TRBV9
clone_size: NA
d_call: TRBD1
cdr3_nt: TGTGCCAGCAGCGACCGGGACAGGGACCCCTATAGCAATCAGCCCCAGCATTTT
cdr3_aa: CASSDRDRDPYSNQPQHF

j_call: TRBJ1-2
v_call: TRBV30
clone_size: medium-sized
d_call: NA
cdr3_nt: TGTGCCTGGAGTTCGGCTGTGGGTGGCTACACCTTC
cdr3_aa: CAWSSAVGGYTF

j_call: TRBJ2-1
v_call: TRBV7-2
clone_size: NA
d_call: NA
cdr3_nt: TGTGCCAGCAGCTCCCGACTATCCGAATACAATGAGCAGTTCTTC
cdr3_aa: CASSSRLSEYNEQFF

j_call: TRBJ1-1
v_call: TRBV4-2
clone_size: NA
d_call: TRBD1
cdr3_nt: TGTGCCAGCAGCCAAGAGGATAGGACAGGGCCGTACACTGAAGCTTTCTTT
cdr3_aa: CASSQEDRTGPYTEAFF

j_call: TRBJ2-6
v_call: TRBV7-8
clone_size: NA
d_call: NA
cdr3_nt: TGTGCCAGCACCGAGGGGTTGGGGGGCGGGGCCAACGTCCTGACTTTC
cdr3_aa: CASTEGLGGGANVLTF

j_call: TRBJ2-3
v_call: TRBV28
clone_size: NA
d_call: NA
cdr3_nt: TGTGCCAGCAGTGGAGACAGCCTTCGTACGCAGTATTTT
cdr3_aa: CASSGDSLRTQYF

j_call: TRBJ2-5
v_call: TRBV10-3
clone_size: NA
d_call: NA
cdr3_nt: TGTGCCATCAGTGAGTCTAAAGAGACCCAGTACTTC
cdr3_aa: CAISESKETQYF

j_call: TRBJ1-5
v_call: TRBV6-6
clone_size: NA
d_call: NA
cdr3_nt: TGTGCCAGCAGTTATACACAGGCCAGCAATCAGCCCCAGCATTTT
cdr3_aa: CASSYTQASNQPQHF

j_call: TRBJ1-3
v_call: TRBV5-1
clone_size: NA
d_call: NA
cdr3_nt: TGCGCCAGCAGCTATTCAGGACCGAGCTCTGGAAACACCATATATTTT
cdr3_aa: CASSYSGPSSGNTIYF

j_call: TRBJ1-1
v_call: TRBV19
clone_size: NA
d_call: NA
cdr3_nt: TGTGCCAGTAGTAGGACAGATTTGAACACTGAAGCTTTCTTT
cdr3_aa: CASSRTDLNTEAFF

j_call: TRBJ1-4
v_call: TRBV1
clone_size: NA
d_call: NA
cdr3_nt: TGCACCAGCAGACATTACCCAGAAAAACTGTTTTTT
cdr3_aa: CTSRHYPEKLFF

j_call: TRBJ2-1
v_call: TRBV15
clone_size: NA
d_call: NA
cdr3_nt: TGTGCCACCAGCAGAGAAGGGGGACTCTACAATGAGCAGTTCTTC
cdr3_aa: CATSREGGLYNEQFF

j_call: TRBJ2-7
v_call: TRBV27
clone_size: NA
d_call: TRBD2
cdr3_nt: TGTGCCATCACTCCCCGGAGACTAGCGGGGTACATCTACGAGCAGTACTTC
cdr3_aa: CAITPRRLAGYIYEQYF

j_call: TRBJ2-3
v_call: TRBV20-1
clone_size: NA
d_call: NA
cdr3_nt: TGCAGTGCCGCATTTACCGATACGCAGTATTTT
cdr3_aa: CSAAFTDTQYF

j_call: TRBJ1-4
v_call: TRBV6-6
clone_size: NA
d_call: NA
cdr3_nt: TGTGCCAGCAGTAACATGATGGGGGATAATGAAAAACTGTTTTTT
cdr3_aa: CASSNMMGDNEKLFF

j_call: TRBJ1-5
v_call: TRBV7-6
clone_size: NA
d_call: NA
cdr3_nt: TGTGCCAGCAGCTTGATTTGGACAGTCTCCATAGGTCAGCCCCAGCATTTT
cdr3_aa: CASSLIWTVSIGQPQHF

j_call: TRBJ2-7
v_call: TRBV19
clone_size: once
d_call: TRBD2
cdr3_nt: TGTGCCAGTAGTACTAGCGGGAGGGCCTCCTACGAGCAGTACTTC
cdr3_aa: CASSTSGRASYEQYF

j_call: TRBJ2-1
v_call: TRBV19
clone_size: NA
d_call: NA
cdr3_nt: TGTGCCAGTAGCATACACAATGAGCAGTTCTTC
cdr3_aa: CASSIHNEQFF

j_call: TRBJ2-1
v_call: TRBV7-9
clone_size: NA
d_call: TRBD2
cdr3_nt: TGTGCCAGCAACCTAGGACTAGCGGGGGGCAATGAGCAGTTCTTC
cdr3_aa: CASNLGLAGGNEQFF

j_call: TRBJ2-3
v_call: TRBV5-6
clone_size: NA
d_call: NA
cdr3_nt: TGTGCCAGCAGCTTGGGGGGAAGGGATCCTAGCACAGATACGCAGTATTTT
cdr3_aa: CASSLGGRDPSTDTQYF

j_call: TRBJ1-1
v_call: TRBV5-1
clone_size: NA
d_call: TRBD1
cdr3_nt: TGCGCCAGCAGCCAAAACCCGACAGGGCCGAACACTGAAGCTTTCTTT
cdr3_aa: CASSQNPTGPNTEAFF

j_call: TRBJ2-3
v_call: TRBV30
clone_size: few
d_call: TRBD2
cdr3_nt: TGTGCCTGGAGTGTACCGGCGGGAGTCGCAGATACGCAGTATTTT
cdr3_aa: CAWSVPAGVADTQYF

j_call: TRBJ1-1
v_call: TRBV13
clone_size: NA
d_call: NA
cdr3_nt: TGTGCCAGCAGCTCACCCCCTCGGGCGAACACTGAAGCTTTCTTT
cdr3_aa: CASSSPPRANTEAFF

j_call: TRBJ1-1
v_call: TRBV10-3
clone_size: NA
d_call: TRBD1
cdr3_nt: TGTGCCATCAGCGAAGACAGGGCCGGAACGGAAGCTTTCTTT
cdr3_aa: CAISEDRAGTEAFF

j_call: TRBJ1-5
v_call: TRBV7-8
clone_size: NA
d_call: TRBD1
cdr3_nt: TGTGCCAGCAGCTCGACGACAGGGGGCAAGGTGGCCCAGCATTTT
cdr3_aa: CASSSTTGGKVAQHF

j_call: TRBJ2-1
v_call: TRBV6-5
clone_size: NA
d_call: NA
cdr3_nt: TGTGCCAGCAGCCCCCCCGCACGCACCTACAATGAGCAGTTCTTC
cdr3_aa: CASSPPARTYNEQFF

j_call: TRBJ1-1
v_call: TRBV27
clone_size: few
d_call: NA
cdr3_nt: TGTGCCAGCAGCCGGAAAAGGGATGGGGGCACTGAAGCTTTCTTT
cdr3_aa: CASSRKRDGGTEAFF

j_call: TRBJ1-3
v_call: TRBV19
clone_size: NA
d_call: TRBD1
cdr3_nt: TGTGCCAGTAGTATCGACAGGGCCGAGGGAGGAAACACCATATATTTT
cdr3_aa: CASSIDRAEGGNTIYF

j_call: TRBJ2-6
v_call: TRBV4-1
clone_size: NA
d_call: NA
cdr3_nt: TGCGCCAGCAGCCAAGAGGAACAGGGCTCTGGGGCCAACGTCCTGACTTTC
cdr3_aa: CASSQEEQGSGANVLTF

j_call: TRBJ2-7
v_call: TRBV7-2
clone_size: NA
d_call: NA
cdr3_nt: TGTGCCAGCAGCTTAGTGGGGCAGGGCTCCTACGAGCAGTACTTC
cdr3_aa: CASSLVGQGSYEQYF

j_call: TRBJ1-5
v_call: TRBV29-1
clone_size: NA
d_call: NA
cdr3_nt: TGCAGCGTTGGCCACAGCAATCAGCCCCAGCATTTT
cdr3_aa: CSVGHSNQPQHF

j_call: TRBJ1-5
v_call: TRBV6-1
clone_size: few
d_call: TRBD1
cdr3_nt: TGTGCCAGCAGTGAAGTGTACAGGGGAGGGAATCAGCCCCAGCATTTT
cdr3_aa: CASSEVYRGGNQPQHF

j_call: TRBJ1-6
v_call: TRBV18
clone_size: NA
d_call: TRBD1
cdr3_nt: TGTGCCAGCTCTAGGGACAGGGCCTATAATTCACCCCTCCACTTT
cdr3_aa: CASSRDRAYNSPLHF

j_call: TRBJ2-1
v_call: TRBV10-3
clone_size: NA
d_call: TRBD2
cdr3_nt: TGTGCCATGAGTGTTGGGACTAGCTCCTACAATGAGCAGTTCTTC
cdr3_aa: CAMSVGTSSYNEQFF

j_call: TRBJ1-3
v_call: TRBV5-6
clone_size: NA
d_call: TRBD1
cdr3_nt: TGTGCCAGCAGCTGGAGCCAGGGGGACACCATATATTTT
cdr3_aa: CASSWSQGDTIYF

j_call: TRBJ2-2
v_call: TRBV9
clone_size: few
d_call: NA
cdr3_nt: TGTGCCAGCAGCGTAGGACGGAGCACCGGGGAGCTGTTTTTT
cdr3_aa: CASSVGRSTGELFF

j_call: TRBJ2-7
v_call: TRBV11-2
clone_size: NA
d_call: NA
cdr3_nt: TGTGCCAGCAGCGCGTCCGGGACTGCTCCATACGAGCAGTACTTC
cdr3_aa: CASSASGTAPYEQYF

j_call: TRBJ2-1
v_call: TRBV5-1
clone_size: once
d_call: TRBD1
cdr3_nt: TGCGCCAGCAGCTTGAAGACAGGGAATTTTCTAAGTTCCTACAATGAGCAGTTCTTC
cdr3_aa: CASSLKTGNFLSSYNEQFF

j_call: TRBJ2-5
v_call: TRBV9
clone_size: NA
d_call: NA
cdr3_nt: TGTGCCAGCAGCGTAGAAACCAGAGCTCGCGGAGAGACCCAGTACTTC
cdr3_aa: CASSVETRARGETQYF

j_call: TRBJ2-3
v_call: TRBV29-1
clone_size: NA
d_call: NA
cdr3_nt: TGCAGCGTTTCGATCGGGAGATACACAGATACGCAGTATTTT
cdr3_aa: CSVSIGRYTDTQYF

j_call: TRBJ2-7
v_call: TRBV2
clone_size: few
d_call: NA
cdr3_nt: TGTGCCAGTTATCGCGAGCAGTACTTC
cdr3_aa: CASYREQYF

j_call: TRBJ2-7
v_call: TRBV5-1
clone_size: NA
d_call: NA
cdr3_nt: TGCGCCAGCAGCTCTGGACAGTTGATGTACGAGCAGTACTTC
cdr3_aa: CASSSGQLMYEQYF